This record concerns one T cell receptor beta chain sequence. What it recognizes is unknown. J gave up 8 bases and V 5 bases, and 12 bases lay outside the gene matches. The germline V gene has CDR1 SGDLS and CDR2 YYNGEE. CDR3 length equals 14 residues. The entry originates in a study of PD-1 blockade in classical Hodgkin lymphoma. Across the study: It was nivolumab at 3 mg/kg, given intravenously every 2 weeks, that patients received.

Study conclusions and caveats: Diminished baseline TCR diversity has been reported in newly diagnosed patients relative to healthy donors. CD8+ TCR diversity did not rise significantly by C4D1, unlike CD4+. Differences between repertoires have undefined causes, possibly disease activity or prior therapy.

The data were produced by immunoSEQ multiplex PCR, yet TCRdb's version contains in-frame clones alone and is incomplete. The repertoire holds about 12,000 clones, with roughly 92% as singletons. Relapse was seen in all patients after autologous stem cell transplantation, and brentuximab vedotin exposure was variable. The chain couples TRBV9 to TRBJ1-2, with 7 bases that match TRBD1. The clonotype was recovered from a human donor with classical Hodgkin lymphoma. Specimen: peripheral blood mononuclear cells (PBMCs), collected at baseline. CDR3 nucleotides: TGTGCCAGCAGACCCATTACAGGGGATGGAGGCTACACCTTC. Protein product: CASRPITGDGGYTF.